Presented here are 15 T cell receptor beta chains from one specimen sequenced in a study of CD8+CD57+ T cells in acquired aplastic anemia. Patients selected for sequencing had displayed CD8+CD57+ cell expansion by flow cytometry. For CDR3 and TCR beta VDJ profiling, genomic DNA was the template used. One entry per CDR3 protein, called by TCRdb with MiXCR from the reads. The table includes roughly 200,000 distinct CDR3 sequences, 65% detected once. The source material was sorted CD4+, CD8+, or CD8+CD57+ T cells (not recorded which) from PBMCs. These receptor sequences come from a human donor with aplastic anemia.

CDR3: CSVVGGRGVGYTF. CDR3 sequence (DNA): TGCAGCGTTGTCGGCGGGAGGGGCGTTGGCTACACCTTC. This sequence joins TRBV29-1 and TRBJ1-2; maybe TRBD1 (5 bases). V was clipped by 4 bases and J by 7 bases, with 16 bases between them. The germline gives CDR1 SQVTM, CDR2 ANQGSEA. The CDR3 has 13 amino acids.

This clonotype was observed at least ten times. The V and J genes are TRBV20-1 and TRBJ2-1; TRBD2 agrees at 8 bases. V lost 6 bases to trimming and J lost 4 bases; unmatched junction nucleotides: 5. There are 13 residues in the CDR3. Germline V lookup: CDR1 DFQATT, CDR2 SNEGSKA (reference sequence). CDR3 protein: CSATTSGYNEQFF. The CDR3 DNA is TGCAGTGCAACAACTAGCGGTTACAATGAGCAGTTCTTC.

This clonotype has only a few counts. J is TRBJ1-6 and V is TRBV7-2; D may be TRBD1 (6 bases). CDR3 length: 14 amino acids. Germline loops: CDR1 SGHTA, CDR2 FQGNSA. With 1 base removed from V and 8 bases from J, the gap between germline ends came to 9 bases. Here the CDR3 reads CASSLEGVDSPLHF. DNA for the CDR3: TGTGCCAGCAGCTTAGAGGGGGTTGATTCACCCCTCCACTTT.

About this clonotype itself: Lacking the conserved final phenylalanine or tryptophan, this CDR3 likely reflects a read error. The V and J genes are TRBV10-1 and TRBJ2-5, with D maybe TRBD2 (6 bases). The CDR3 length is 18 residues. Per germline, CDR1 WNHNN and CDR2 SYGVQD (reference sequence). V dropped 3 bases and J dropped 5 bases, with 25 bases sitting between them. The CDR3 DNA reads TGCGCCAGCAGTGATGCGACTAGTCTTCTTTATCCGAGGGAGACCCAGTACCTC. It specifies CASSDATSLLYPRETQYL.

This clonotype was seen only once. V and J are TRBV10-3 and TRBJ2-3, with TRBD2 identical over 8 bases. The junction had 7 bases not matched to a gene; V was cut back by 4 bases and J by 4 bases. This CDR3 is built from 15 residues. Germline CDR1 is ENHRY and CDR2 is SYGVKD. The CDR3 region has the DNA TGTGCCATCAGTGGGCAGGCGGGGGGTTCAGATACGCAGTATTTT. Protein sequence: CAISGQAGGSDTQYF.

The CDR3 DNA follows: TGCAGTGCTAGTTACAGGGCCGAAGACGTGAACACTGAAGCTTTCTTT. It specifies CSASYRAEDVNTEAFF. The chain joins TRBV20-1 to TRBJ1-1, with a tentative D call TRBD1 (6 bases). This CDR3 region has 16 residues. Trimming left V 3 bases short and J 0 bases short, with 17 bases between. Looked up from germline, CDR1 is DFQATT and CDR2 is SNEGSKA (reference sequence).

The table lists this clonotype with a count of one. The CDR3 loop is CSARVYYGYTF. In DNA, the CDR3 is TGCAGTGCTAGAGTATACTATGGCTACACCTTC. The chain employs TRBV20-1 and TRBJ1-2, with no clear D. V lost 1 base and J 3 bases, leaving 3 bases between the germline ends. Per germline, CDR1 DFQATT and CDR2 SNEGSKA (reference sequence). This CDR3 has 11 residues.

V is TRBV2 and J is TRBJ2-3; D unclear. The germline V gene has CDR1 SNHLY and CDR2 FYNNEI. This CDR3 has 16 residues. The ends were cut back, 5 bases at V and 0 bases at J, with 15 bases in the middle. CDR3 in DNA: TGTGCCAGCAGTCGCCAACTGACGAGGAGCACAGATACGCAGTATTTT. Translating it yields CASSRQLTRSTDTQYF.

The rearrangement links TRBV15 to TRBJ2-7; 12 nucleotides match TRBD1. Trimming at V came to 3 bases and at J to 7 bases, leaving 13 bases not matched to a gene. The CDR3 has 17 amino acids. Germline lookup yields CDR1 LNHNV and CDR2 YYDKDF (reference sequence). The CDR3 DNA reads TGTGCCACCAGCAGCTCCAGGTCGGGACAGGGGGCGGAGGAGCAGTACTTC. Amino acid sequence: CATSSSRSGQGAEEQYF.

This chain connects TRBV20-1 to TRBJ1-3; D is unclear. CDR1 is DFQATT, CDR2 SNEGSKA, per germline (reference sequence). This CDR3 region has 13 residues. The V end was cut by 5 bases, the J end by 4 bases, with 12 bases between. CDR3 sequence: CSALHEEGNTIYF. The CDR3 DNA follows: TGCAGTGCTTTACACGAGGAGGGAAACACCATATATTTT.

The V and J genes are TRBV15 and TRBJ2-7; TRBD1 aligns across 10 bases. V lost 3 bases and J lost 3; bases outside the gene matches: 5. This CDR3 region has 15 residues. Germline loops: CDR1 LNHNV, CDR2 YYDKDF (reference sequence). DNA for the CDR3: TGTGCCACCAGCAGCCGGGACAGGGGCAACTACGAGCAGTACTTC. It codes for CATSSRDRGNYEQYF.

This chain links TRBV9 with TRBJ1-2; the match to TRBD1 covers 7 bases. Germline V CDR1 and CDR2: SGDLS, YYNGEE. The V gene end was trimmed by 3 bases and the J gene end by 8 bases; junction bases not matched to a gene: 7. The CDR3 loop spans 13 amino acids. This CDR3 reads CASSGGTEAGYTF. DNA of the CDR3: TGTGCCAGCAGCGGAGGGACAGAGGCGGGCTACACCTTC.

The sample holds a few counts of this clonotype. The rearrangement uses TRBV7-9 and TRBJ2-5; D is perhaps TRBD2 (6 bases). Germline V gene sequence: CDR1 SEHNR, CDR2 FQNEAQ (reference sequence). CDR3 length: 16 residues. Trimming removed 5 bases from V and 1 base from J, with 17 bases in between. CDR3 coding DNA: TGTGCCAGCAGCGTAGAGGCGGGGAGCCCCCAAGAGACCCAGTACTTC. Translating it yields CASSVEAGSPQETQYF.

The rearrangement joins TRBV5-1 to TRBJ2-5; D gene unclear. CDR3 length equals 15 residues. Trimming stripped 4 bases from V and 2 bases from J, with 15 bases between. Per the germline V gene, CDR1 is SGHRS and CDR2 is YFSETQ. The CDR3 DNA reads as TGCGCCAGCAGCAACGACCGGGTAGGACAAGAGACCCAGTACTTC. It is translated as CASSNDRVGQETQYF.

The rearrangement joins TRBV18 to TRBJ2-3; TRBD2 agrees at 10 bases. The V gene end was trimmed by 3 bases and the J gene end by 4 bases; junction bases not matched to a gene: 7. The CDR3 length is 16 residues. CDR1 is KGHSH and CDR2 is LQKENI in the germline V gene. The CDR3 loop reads CASSPGTSVSADTQYF. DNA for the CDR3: TGTGCCAGCTCACCCGGGACTAGCGTTTCCGCAGATACGCAGTATTTT.